These 23 T cell receptor beta chains were all obtained from the same sample, sequenced in a study of T cell changes during pregnancy in multiple sclerosis. Libraries were prepared by immunoSEQ multiplex PCR; TCRdb keeps only in-frame clonotypes and omits some of them. The sample lists about 72,000 clones, around 91% occurring once. The sequenced sample was peripheral blood, obtained in the third trimester of pregnancy. The receptors originated from a female donor in good health, enrolled as a control in a pregnancy study.

This chain links TRBV30 with TRBJ1-6, with D possibly TRBD1 on 5 matching bases. The V gene lost 8 bases and the J gene lost 6 bases, with 8 bases spanning the gap. CDR3 size: 11 residues. Germline loops: CDR1 GTSNPN, CDR2 SVGIG (reference sequence). In DNA, the CDR3 is TGTGCCCTCCAGGGTAATTCACCCCTCCACTTT. Translation gives CALQGNSPLHF.

This clone was seen a single time. The V gene is TRBV6-5, the J gene TRBJ1-2; D is unclear. The CDR3 totals 11 residues. Germline CDR1 and CDR2: MNHEY and SVGAGI. Between the trimmed V and J ends, which lost 4 bases and 4 bases, there was a span of 4 bases. CDR3 region: CASSSLYGYTF. CDR3 DNA sequence: TGTGCCAGCAGTTCCCTCTATGGCTACACCTTC.

The genes are TRBV11-3 and TRBJ2-1; 11 positions match TRBD1. The V segment lost 3 bases and the J segment 3 bases; nucleotides outside the gene matches: 1. The CDR3 covers 15 residues. From germline, CDR1 is SGHNT and CDR2 YENEEA. The DNA for the CDR3 is TGTGCCAGCAGCTTGGACAGGGGGCTCTACAATGAGCAGTTCTTC. Its protein is CASSLDRGLYNEQFF.

The V and J genes are TRBV5-6 and TRBJ2-7; maybe TRBD2 (5 bases). The CDR3 is 11 residues long. The V end lost 2 bases, the J end lost 6 bases, and 6 bases lay between the germline ends. CDR1 and CDR2 from the germline V gene are SGHDT and YYEEEE. For the CDR3, the DNA is TGTGCCAGCAGCTTTGGAGGCGAGCAGTACTTC. This codes for CASSFGGEQYF.

The CDR3 DNA follows: TGCACCAGCAGCCAAGATTCGGCTAGCGAAGGCGAGCAGTACTTC. It translates to CTSSQDSASEGEQYF. The gene calls are TRBV1 and TRBJ2-7; the D call of TRBD2 is as the table states it, not checked on the DNA. TRBV1 is a pseudogene locus. This CDR3 is built from 15 residues.

This clone was counted between two and nine times. The V and J genes are TRBV19 and TRBJ1-1; D remains unclear. Germline CDR1 LNHDA, CDR2 SQIVND (reference sequence). The CDR3 has 11 residues. Trimming removed 7 bases at V and 4 bases at J, with 7 bases between. The CDR3 DNA sequence: TGTGCCAGTATCTGGAGCACTGAAGCTTTCTTT. Its protein product is CASIWSTEAFF.

The chain recombines TRBV9 with TRBJ2-3; 9 nucleotides line up with TRBD2. Germline V gene lookup returns CDR1 SGDLS and CDR2 YYNGEE. This CDR3 comprises 15 residues. Trimming at V came to 5 bases and at J to 2 bases, leaving 6 bases not matched to a gene. CDR3 sequence (DNA): TGTGCCAGCAGGACGAGCGGGGGGATCACAGATACGCAGTATTTT. Protein product: CASRTSGGITDTQYF.

V usage is TRBV6-4 and J usage is TRBJ2-1; 8 bases line up with TRBD2. The CDR3 contains 17 residues. CDR1 and CDR2 (germline): MRHNA, SNTAGT. V shed 3 bases and J 2 bases; nucleotides not matched to a gene: 9. CDR3 in DNA: TGTGCCAGCAGTGAGATCCCCCTAGCGGGTGCCTACAATGAGCAGTTCTTC. The encoded protein is CASSEIPLAGAYNEQFF.

This clone was observed a single time. This sequence joins TRBV28 and TRBJ1-3; TRBD1 is a possible D gene (6 bases). The CDR3 covers 15 residues. Trimming cost V 6 bases and J 1 base, with 13 bases left between them. Germline V gives CDR1 MDHEN, CDR2 SYDVKM. CDR3: CASSSSGASGNTIYF. The CDR3 DNA reads as TGTGCCAGCAGCTCCTCAGGGGCGTCTGGAAACACCATATATTTT.

The gene calls are TRBV21-1 and TRBJ2-3; the table's TRBD1 call for D was not verified on the DNA. TRBV21-1 is reported as a pseudogene. The CDR3 spans 15 residues. The chain's CDR3 is CASSKTQGATDTQYF. The CDR3 region has the DNA TGTGCCAGCAGCAAGACGCAGGGGGCCACAGATACGCAGTATTTT.

This clone has just one count. The chain is built from TRBV11-2 and TRBJ2-3; TRBD2 agrees at 7 bases. The CDR3 consists of 17 residues. CDR1 and CDR2 from the germline V gene are SGHAT and FQNNGV. Losses at the gene ends were 6 bases for V and 0 bases for J; bases not matched to a gene: 12. In nucleotides, the CDR3 is TGTGCCAGCAGGCTAGTGACTAGCAGATCTAGCACAGATACGCAGTATTTT. Translating it yields CASRLVTSRSSTDTQYF.

This clone has more than one count but fewer than ten. The chain is built from TRBV5-1 and TRBJ2-7; maybe TRBD2 (6 bases). V was trimmed by 0 bases and J by 7 bases, leaving 14 bases between them. The CDR3 length is 14 residues. Germline V lookup: CDR1 SGHRS, CDR2 YFSETQ. The CDR3 spells CASSLESWAGEQYF. Written as DNA, the CDR3 is TGCGCCAGCAGCTTGGAATCGTGGGCGGGGGAGCAGTACTTC. Using reference TRBV5-1 and TRBJ2-7 for the parts outside the CDR3, the full variable domain is KAGVTQTPRYLIKTRGQQVTLSCSPISGHRSVSWYQQTPGQGLQFLFEYFSETQRNKGNFPGRFSGRQFSNSRSEMNVSTLELGDSALYLCASSLESWAGEQYFGPGTRLTVT.

V gene TRBV2 combines with J gene TRBJ1-5; no clear D gene. CDR1 and CDR2 (germline): SNHLY, FYNNEI. The CDR3 is made up of 15 amino acids. Trimming stripped 7 bases from V and 1 base from J, with 14 bases between. The CDR3 bases are TGTGCCAGCACCCCCAGGCCGATGAGCAATCAGCCCCAGCATTTT. It codes for CASTPRPMSNQPQHF. Variable domain in full (rest from reference TRBV2 and TRBJ1-5): EPEVTQTPSHQVTQMGQEVILRCVPISNHLYFYWYRQILGQKVEFLVSFYNNEISEKSEIFDDQFSVERPDGSNFTLKIRSTKLEDSAMYFCASTPRPMSNQPQHFGDGTRLSIL.

The V gene is TRBV28, the J gene TRBJ1-5; the match to TRBD1 covers 9 bases. Germline V gene data show CDR1 as MDHEN and CDR2 as SYDVKM. After removal of 6 bases from V and 5 bases from J, the junction contained 2 bases not matched to a gene. There are 13 residues in the CDR3. The chain's CDR3 is CASRTGGYQPQHF. For the CDR3, the DNA is TGTGCCAGCAGGACAGGGGGTTATCAGCCCCAGCATTTT.

The CDR3: CASSTYAAPLHF. CDR3 nucleotide sequence: TGTGCCAGCTCTACTTATGCGGCACCCCTCCACTTT. The rearrangement links TRBV2 to TRBJ1-6; D remains ambiguous. The V end lost 8 bases, the J end lost 11 bases, and 13 bases lay between the germline ends. The CDR3 is 12 amino acids. Germline CDR1 SNHLY, CDR2 FYNNEI.

The gene calls are TRBV5-6 and TRBJ1-2; no firm D call. CDR1 is SGHDT, CDR2 YYEEEE, per germline. The CDR3 covers 12 residues. The V end lost 2 bases, the J end lost 8 bases, and 10 bases lay between the germline ends. CDR3 region: CASSFLAAGYTF. Here the CDR3 DNA reads TGTGCCAGCAGCTTCCTGGCAGCGGGCTACACCTTC.

The chain recombines TRBV27 with TRBJ2-3; D is undetermined. Germline V gene data show CDR1 as MNHEY and CDR2 as SMNVEV (reference sequence). The CDR3 runs 15 residues. V lost 10 bases and J lost 1, with 18 bases in between. CDR3 sequence (DNA): TGTGCCACCAAGACCCTAGATCCGCGCACAGATACGCAGTATTTT. Amino acids: CATKTLDPRTDTQYF.

The CDR3 here is CASSLSGGGEAFF. The CDR3 nucleotides read TGTGCCAGCAGTTTATCGGGGGGTGGAGAAGCTTTCTTT. The chain employs TRBV27 and TRBJ1-1; TRBD1 might be the D (5 bases). This CDR3 region has 13 residues. Trimming removed 0 bases from V and 8 bases from J, with 10 bases in between. CDR1 is MNHEY and CDR2 is SMNVEV in the germline V gene (reference sequence).

The chain employs TRBV7-2 and TRBJ1-1, with unresolved D. Per the germline V gene, CDR1 is SGHTA and CDR2 is FQGNSA. This CDR3 is built from 16 residues. The V end was cut by 0 bases, the J end by 1 base, with 12 bases between. The CDR3 bases are TGTGCCAGCAGCTTAGCGCAGTATCCCCCGAACACTGAAGCTTTCTTT. This encodes CASSLAQYPPNTEAFF.

The chain combines TRBV5-1 with TRBJ1-2, with 9 bases lining up with TRBD1. The J segment lost 5 bases and the V segment lost 4 bases, leaving 12 bases of the junction unmatched. This CDR3 has 16 residues. Germline V gene lookup returns CDR1 SGHRS and CDR2 YFSETQ. This CDR3 is CASSQRTGGEGYGYTF. CDR3 DNA: TGCGCCAGCAGCCAGAGAACAGGGGGCGAGGGTTATGGCTACACCTTC.

The J gene is TRBJ1-4, the V gene TRBV19; 7 bases are a match to TRBD1. CDR3 length equals 13 residues. J was trimmed by 6 bases and V by 7 bases; bases with no gene match: 5. Germline CDR1 is LNHDA and CDR2 is SQIVND (reference sequence). CDR3 coding DNA: TGTGCCAGTATGGGACAGCACCATGAAAAACTGTTTTTT. This sequence encodes CASMGQHHEKLFF.

The chain is built from TRBV6-5 and TRBJ2-3; tentatively, D is TRBD2 (5 bases). Germline V lookup: CDR1 MNHEY, CDR2 SVGAGI. V gave up 2 bases and J gave up 2 bases, with 14 bases separating them. The CDR3 is made up of 16 amino acids. The CDR3 loop is CASSYGSEGTTDTQYF. CDR3 in DNA: TGTGCCAGCAGTTACGGTTCCGAGGGAACCACAGATACGCAGTATTTT.

The chain employs TRBV5-5 and TRBJ1-5; tentatively, D is TRBD1 (5 bases). The CDR3 extends over 18 amino acids. Trimming pared 4 bases from V and 0 bases from J, leaving 20 bases between. Germline V gene sequence: CDR1 SGHKS, CDR2 YYEKEE (reference sequence). CDR3 amino acids: CASSQERGGWNSNQPQHF. CDR3 sequence (DNA): TGTGCCAGCAGCCAGGAACGGGGGGGATGGAATAGCAATCAGCCCCAGCATTTT.